Presented here are 15 T cell receptor beta chains from one specimen sequenced in a study of blood T cells in healthy people across ages. Primers used in a second PCR of about 7 to 12 cycles were a sample-barcoded 5' primer and a J-beta primer mix. TCRdb ran MiXCR on the 5' RACE reads and lists one entry per CDR3 protein. The sample lists about 1.4 million distinct CDR3 sequences, 59% occurring once. The sequenced sample was blood. The receptors stem from a man younger than 35 in good health.

This clonotype was picked up one time. The V gene is TRBV4-1, the J gene TRBJ1-5; no firm D call. CDR1 and CDR2 from the germline V gene are MGHRA and YSYEKL. Trimming cost V 0 bases and J 3 bases, with 9 bases left between them. The CDR3 covers 15 residues. CDR3 DNA sequence: TGCGCCAGCAGCCAAGAGGTCCAGCCCAATCAGCCCCAGCATTTT. Translation: CASSQEVQPNQPQHF.

This clonotype was seen a few times. V usage is TRBV7-2 and J usage is TRBJ1-6, with D maybe TRBD1 (5 bases). CDR1 is SGHTA, CDR2 FQGNSA, per germline. V lost 5 bases to trimming and J lost 8 bases, with 16 bases between them. The CDR3 runs 15 residues. The CDR3 nucleotides read TGTGCCAGCAGCGCGCGACAGCCGCGGGATTCACCCCTCCACTTT. Its protein product is CASSARQPRDSPLHF.

In its sample, this clonotype was seen a few times. The CDR3 sequence: CASSLTGKFYGYTF. As DNA, the CDR3 is TGTGCCAGCAGCCTAACGGGCAAGTTCTATGGCTACACCTTC. This chain links TRBV9 with TRBJ1-2; D not resolved. CDR1 and CDR2 from the germline V gene are SGDLS and YYNGEE. Trimming cost V 4 bases and J 4 bases, with 14 bases left between them. The CDR3 has 14 amino acids.

CDR3 residues: CASSLGGRFYEQYF. CDR3 sequence (DNA): TGTGCCAGCAGCTTAGGCGGGAGGTTCTACGAGCAGTACTTC. The chain links TRBV7-9 to TRBJ2-7; 8 bases align to TRBD2. This CDR3 region has 14 residues. V gave up 1 base and J gave up 3 bases; unmatched junction bases: 2. Germline lookup yields CDR1 SEHNR and CDR2 FQNEAQ (reference sequence).

This chain uses TRBV11-2 with TRBJ1-2; 9 bases agree with TRBD1. The CDR3 covers 15 residues. V trimming: 4 bases; J trimming: 0 bases; junction bases outside the gene matches: 3. CDR1 and CDR2 (germline): SGHAT, FQNNGV. The CDR3 sequence: CASSSDRGANYGYTF. CDR3 nucleotides: TGTGCCAGCAGCTCGGACAGGGGAGCTAACTATGGCTACACCTTC.

The CDR3 sequence: CASSQEGQGPTQETQYF. The CDR3 nucleotides read TGTGCCAGCAGCCAAGAGGGACAGGGCCCAACTCAAGAGACCCAGTACTTC. The chain combines TRBV3-1 with TRBJ2-5, with TRBD1 identical over 9 bases. J gave up 2 bases and V 0 bases, and 7 bases lay outside the gene matches. Germline CDR1 is LGHDT and CDR2 is YNNKEL (reference sequence). There are 17 residues in the CDR3.

This clonotype was observed a few times. The chain employs TRBV27 and TRBJ1-5, with 7 bases aligning to TRBD1. The junction had 5 bases not matched to a gene; V was cut back by 3 bases and J by 9 bases. Germline V lookup: CDR1 MNHEY, CDR2 SMNVEV (reference sequence). This CDR3 comprises 13 residues. CDR3 in DNA: TGTGCCAGCAGTTTGGCAGGGGGTGGGCCCCAGCATTTT. Translating gives CASSLAGGGPQHF.

J is TRBJ2-5 and V is TRBV27; D perhaps matches TRBD2 (7 bases). The end of the DNA fits TRBJ2-7 better, so the J call may be wrong. Germline V CDR1 and CDR2: MNHEY, SMNVEV (reference sequence). CDR3 length equals 14 residues. The CDR3 nucleotides are TGTGCCAGCAGTCCGGGGGGCGGGGGCTACGAGCAGTACTTC. It encodes CASSPGGGGYEQYF.

The rearrangement joins TRBV7-9 to TRBJ2-5; TRBD1 is a possible D gene (5 bases). The J call may be faulty, since TRBJ2-7 better matches the DNA end. Germline lookup yields CDR1 SEHNR and CDR2 FQNEAQ (reference sequence). This CDR3 has 16 amino acids. The CDR3 protein is CASSLDVGQKSYEQYF. The DNA for the CDR3 is TGTGCCAGCAGCTTAGATGTGGGGCAGAAGTCCTACGAGCAGTACTTC.

This rearrangement joins TRBV7-8 to TRBJ1-4, with 10 nucleotides matching TRBD1. Losses at the gene ends were 5 bases for V and 8 bases for J; bases not matched to a gene: 20. The germline CDR1 and CDR2 sequences are SGHVS and FQNEAQ. This CDR3 is 19 amino acids long. CDR3 in DNA: TGTGCCAGCAGCCCCCTGGGGACAGGGGCCAACGGGCGGAGAGAAAAACTGTTTTTT. It yields the protein CASSPLGTGANGRREKLFF.

The V gene is TRBV9, the J gene TRBJ2-7; TRBD2 matches at 8 bases. V shed 5 bases and J 3 bases; nucleotides not matched to a gene: 13. This CDR3 has 16 residues. CDR1 is SGDLS and CDR2 is YYNGEE in the germline V gene. This CDR3 reads CASSPSESGGLYEQYF. DNA of the CDR3: TGTGCCAGCAGTCCTTCCGAAAGCGGGGGCCTCTACGAGCAGTACTTC.

The CDR3 sequence: CSVLTGSFMNTEAFF. The CDR3 DNA reads as TGCAGCGTTCTGACAGGAAGCTTCATGAACACTGAAGCTTTCTTT. This chain links TRBV29-1 with TRBJ1-1, with D possibly matching TRBD1 (6 bases). Trimming pared 5 bases from V and 0 bases from J, leaving 16 bases between. CDR1 SQVTM and CDR2 ANQGSEA come from the germline V gene. The CDR3 runs to 15 residues.

The chain combines TRBV20-1 with TRBJ2-1, with a tentative D call TRBD2 (5 bases). CDR3 size: 17 residues. Germline CDR1 DFQATT, CDR2 SNEGSKA (reference sequence). V was pared by 1 base and J by 3 bases, with 19 bases between. The CDR3, as DNA: TGCAGTGCTAGAGGCGCGCCCCCAGCGGACTTCTACAATGAGCAGTTCTTC. The encoded protein is CSARGAPPADFYNEQFF.

The V call is TRBV5-5, the J call TRBJ2-5, with 10 nucleotides matching TRBD1. Near its end, the DNA agrees better with TRBJ2-7, so the J call may be wrong. Germline CDR1 SGHKS, CDR2 YYEKEE (reference sequence). This CDR3 is built from 14 residues. Here the CDR3 reads CASRVTGGSYEQYF. The CDR3 DNA reads TGTGCCAGCAGGGTGACAGGGGGCAGCTACGAGCAGTACTTC.

The V gene is TRBV7-8, the J gene TRBJ2-1; maybe TRBD2 (5 bases). V lost 2 bases, J lost 2 bases, and 13 bases lay in between. CDR1 and CDR2 (germline): SGHVS, FQNEAQ. This CDR3 is 16 amino acids long. The CDR3 loop is CASSLISGVAYNEQFF. CDR3 DNA: TGTGCCAGCAGCTTAATCAGCGGCGTCGCCTACAATGAGCAGTTCTTC.